This T cell receptor (beta chain) was documented in a study of blood T cell repertoires in COVID-19. In the study overall: COVID-19 samples, acute and convalescent, were from the United States, Italy and Spain. From T cells, B-cell-depleted T cells, or PBMCs came the material, which was cDNA or gDNA.

This clone was observed a handful of times. In the original analysis: Amplification with reference gene primers provided the estimates of nucleated cell counts. Sequencing used immunoSEQ multiplex PCR; TCRdb keeps in-frame clones, though not all of them. V and J calls and clone size come straight from that table; D and trimming were deduced from the DNA. The sample contains fewer than 650,000 clones, roughly 89% of which appear only once. The Seattle site enrolled patients during active infection and followed them longitudinally. The specimen sequenced was peripheral blood. The clonotype was recovered from a woman between 50 and 59 years old with COVID-19, enrolled during active disease.

CDR3 sequence (DNA): TGTGCCAGCAGTTTAGTGGGGGGTGGGAACACTGAAGCTTTCTTT. This codes for CASSLVGGGNTEAFF. The chain carries TRBV27 and TRBJ1-1; D is perhaps TRBD1 (5 bases). V dropped 2 bases and J dropped 1 base, with 11 bases sitting between them. The CDR3 sequence is 15 residues long. CDR1 and CDR2 from the germline V gene are MNHEY and SMNVEV (reference sequence).